One and the same sample provided the 30 T cell receptor beta chains below, sequenced in a study of blood T cell repertoires in COVID-19. The protocol was immunoSEQ multiplex PCR, while the TCRdb copy is restricted to in-frame clones and leaves out a portion. The sample holds fewer than 350,000 clones, 88% seen once. The specimen sequenced was PBMCs or T cells enriched from blood (not recorded which). Source of these receptors: a woman in her thirties who had recovered from COVID-19.

The chain is built from TRBV28 and TRBJ1-6; 11 nucleotides align to TRBD1. The V gene end was trimmed by 5 bases and the J gene end by 10 bases; junction bases not matched to a gene: 4. Germline V CDR1 and CDR2: MDHEN, SYDVKM. The CDR3 runs 14 residues. DNA of the CDR3: TGTGCCAGCAGTCCATGGACAGGGGGCTCACCCCTCCACTTT. This translates into CASSPWTGGSPLHF.

V is TRBV27 and J is TRBJ2-4, with D possibly matching TRBD2 (5 bases). CDR3 length equals 14 residues. Looked up from germline, CDR1 is MNHEY and CDR2 is SMNVEV (reference sequence). V gave up 7 bases and J gave up 1 base, with 11 bases separating them. In DNA, the CDR3 is TGTGCCAGCAAGACTATGATCGCCAAAAACATTCAGTACTTC. This gives the protein CASKTMIAKNIQYF.

This clone was recorded a few times. The chain is built from TRBV7-3 and TRBJ2-5; 7 nucleotides line up with TRBD1. Per the germline V gene, CDR1 is SGHTA and CDR2 is FQGTGA. V was clipped by 5 bases and J by 4 bases; unmatched bases: 1. The length of the CDR3 is 12 residues. CDR3 loop: CASSRQGETQYF. The CDR3 DNA sequence: TGTGCCAGCAGCCGACAGGGAGAGACCCAGTACTTC.

The chain recombines TRBV4-2 with TRBJ2-2, with TRBD1 matching 7 bases. The germline V gene encodes CDR1 LGHNA and CDR2 YNFKEQ. The CDR3 is 16 residues long. The junction had 8 bases not matched to a gene; V was cut back by 0 bases and J by 7 bases. In DNA, the CDR3 is TGTGCCAGCAGCCAAGATCTTGGCAGGGACAGCGGGGAGCTGTTTTTT. This codes for CASSQDLGRDSGELFF.

The chain uses TRBV7-2 and TRBJ2-2, with D unresolved. Germline-derived CDR1 and CDR2 are SGHTA and FQGNSA. The CDR3 runs to 14 residues. Trimming removed 3 bases at V and 2 bases at J, with 7 bases between. Written as DNA, the CDR3 is TGTGCCAGCAGCTTGCGTTCTAACACCGGGGAGCTGTTTTTT. Residues: CASSLRSNTGELFF.

V gene TRBV9 combines with J gene TRBJ2-2; 16 bases line up with TRBD2. After removal of 4 bases from V and 5 bases from J, the junction contained 8 bases not matched to a gene. The germline CDR1 and CDR2 sequences are SGDLS and YYNGEE. CDR3 length equals 18 residues. The CDR3, as DNA: TGTGCCAGCAGCTCCGGGACTAGCGGGGGGGCCAGAACCGGGGAGCTGTTTTTT. Its translation is CASSSGTSGGARTGELFF.

The chain joins TRBV10-3 to TRBJ1-6; D is perhaps TRBD1 (5 bases). The V and J ends lost 4 bases and 7 bases respectively, with 17 bases between them. From germline, CDR1 is ENHRY and CDR2 SYGVKD. This CDR3 spans 16 amino acids. CDR3 DNA sequence: TGTGCCATCAGTGCTATAGGAGGGGCTAGAAATTCACCCCTCCACTTT. Its protein product is CAISAIGGARNSPLHF.

J is TRBJ1-4 and V is TRBV19, with 7 bases matching TRBD1. The CDR3 contains 13 residues. Trimming took 6 bases from V and 6 from J; bases not matched to a gene: 4. Germline lookup yields CDR1 LNHDA and CDR2 SQIVND (reference sequence). Here the CDR3 reads CASSGTVDEKLFF. The CDR3 nucleotides read TGTGCCAGTAGCGGGACAGTAGATGAAAAACTGTTTTTT. The complete variable domain, with remaining parts taken from reference TRBV19 and TRBJ1-4, reads DGGITQSPKYLFRKEGQNVTLSCEQNLNHDAMYWYRQDPGQGLRLIYYSQIVNDFQKGDIAEGYSVSREKKESFPLTVTSAQKNPTAFYLCASSGTVDEKLFFGSGTQLSVL.

This chain links TRBV27 with TRBJ2-1; TRBD2 aligns across 8 bases. The CDR3 loop spans 15 amino acids. V shed 3 bases and J 5 bases; nucleotides not matched to a gene: 6. Germline V gene data show CDR1 as MNHEY and CDR2 as SMNVEV (reference sequence). CDR3 sequence (DNA): TGTGCCAGCAGTTTTAGCGGGGCTATAGACAATGAGCAGTTCTTC. Residues: CASSFSGAIDNEQFF.

The rearrangement uses TRBV5-6 and TRBJ2-7; 7 nucleotides match TRBD1. The germline CDR1 and CDR2 sequences are SGHDT and YYEEEE. Trimming removed 4 bases from V and 1 base from J; junction bases left unmatched: 8. CDR3 size: 15 residues. In nucleotides, the CDR3 is TGTGCCAGCAGCCCGCGTTGGGGACAGTCCTACGAGCAGTACTTC. It codes for CASSPRWGQSYEQYF.

The chain uses TRBV15 and TRBJ1-3; tentatively, D is TRBD1 (5 bases). V gave up 4 bases and J gave up 4 bases, with 11 bases separating them. Germline assignment: CDR1 LNHNV and CDR2 YYDKDF (reference sequence). CDR3 length: 14 residues. The CDR3 nucleotides read TGTGCCACCAGCACAGGGTCTGGAGGAAACACCATATATTTT. This encodes CATSTGSGGNTIYF.

The chain links TRBV7-9 to TRBJ2-7; D perhaps matches TRBD1 (5 bases). V was trimmed by 3 bases and J by 3 bases, leaving 18 bases between them. This CDR3 spans 16 amino acids. CDR1 and CDR2 from the germline V gene are SEHNR and FQNEAQ (reference sequence). The CDR3 protein is CASSFNGRVTNYEQYF. The CDR3 coding sequence is TGTGCCAGCAGCTTTAACGGCAGGGTAACCAACTACGAGCAGTACTTC.

V gene TRBV3-1 (or the pseudogene TRBV3-2) combines with J gene TRBJ2-7; D possibly corresponds to TRBD1 (5 bases). Trimming shortened V by 4 bases and J by 3 bases, and 19 bases separated the two germline ends. CDR1 is LGHDT, CDR2 YNNKEL, per germline (reference sequence). CDR3 length: 16 amino acids. The CDR3 DNA is TGTGCCAGCAGCCCAGGACCGACCAAAAGGGGCTACGAGCAGTACTTC. Residues: CASSPGPTKRGYEQYF.

The J gene is TRBJ2-7, the V gene TRBV27; D possibly corresponds to TRBD1 (5 bases). Per germline, CDR1 MNHEY and CDR2 SMNVEV (reference sequence). The V end was cut by 11 bases, the J end by 3 bases, with 17 bases between. The CDR3 length is 13 residues. CDR3 protein: CAAGPRALYEQYF. The CDR3 DNA is TGTGCCGCAGGCCCCAGGGCTCTCTACGAGCAGTACTTC.

The V call is TRBV18, the J call TRBJ2-5; tentatively, D is TRBD2 (6 bases). CDR1 is KGHSH and CDR2 is LQKENI in the germline V gene. The CDR3 covers 17 residues. Deletions cut 4 bases from V and 5 bases from J, with 23 bases between. CDR3: CASSLWRPGGMFETQYF. CDR3 bases: TGTGCCAGCTCACTCTGGCGACCCGGCGGGATGTTCGAGACCCAGTACTTC.

V and J are TRBV11-2 and TRBJ2-7; 9 bases are shared with TRBD2. The length of the CDR3 is 15 residues. V shed 5 bases, J shed 4 bases, and the junction held 9 bases outside the gene matches. CDR1 and CDR2 (germline): SGHAT, FQNNGV. DNA of the CDR3: TGTGCCAGCAGCCCCGGAGTAGCGGGAGCTTACGAGCAGTACTTC. Translated, it gives CASSPGVAGAYEQYF.

The rearrangement joins TRBV29-1 to TRBJ2-2, with 7 positions matching TRBD1. This CDR3 is 14 amino acids long. V lost 4 bases, J lost 6 bases, and 8 bases stayed unmatched. The germline V gene encodes CDR1 SQVTM and CDR2 ANQGSEA. DNA of the CDR3: TGCAGCGTTGGGGCAGGGGGTCCCCCCGGGGAGCTGTTTTTT. It encodes CSVGAGGPPGELFF.

V gene TRBV20-1 combines with J gene TRBJ2-6; possibly TRBD2 for D (5 bases). This CDR3 region has 16 residues. The V end lost 3 bases, the J end lost 2 bases, and 14 bases lay between the germline ends. The germline gives CDR1 DFQATT, CDR2 SNEGSKA (reference sequence). For the CDR3, the DNA is TGCAGTGCTAGTATGGGCGCCGGGGCTGGGGCCAACGTCCTGACTTTC. Its protein is CSASMGAGAGANVLTF.

V gene TRBV7-2 combines with J gene TRBJ1-2; D gene unclear. Trimming shortened V by 1 base and J by 13 bases, and 16 bases separated the two germline ends. Germline assignment: CDR1 SGHTA and CDR2 FQGNSA. The CDR3 sequence is 13 residues long. This CDR3 reads CASSLGSGSGCTF. In nucleotides, the CDR3 is TGTGCCAGCAGCTTAGGGTCGGGGTCCGGGTGCACCTTC. Full variable domain (rest looked up from reference TRBV7-2 and TRBJ1-2): GAGVSQSPSNKVTEKGKDVELRCDPISGHTALYWYRQSLGQGLEFLIYFQGNSAPDKSGLPSDRFSAERTGGSVSTLTIQRTQQEDSAVYLCASSLGSGSGCTFGSGTRLTVV.

The rearrangement joins TRBV24-1 to TRBJ2-1, with 7 bases matching TRBD2. The V segment lost 1 base and the J segment 8 bases; nucleotides outside the gene matches: 25. The CDR3 runs to 21 residues. Germline V CDR1 and CDR2: KGHDR, SFDVKD. CDR3 protein: CATSDFPETEFGGSPTHEQFF. The CDR3, as DNA: TGTGCCACCAGTGATTTTCCTGAGACAGAATTCGGCGGGAGTCCGACCCATGAGCAGTTCTTC.

The chain combines TRBV7-6 with TRBJ2-1, with TRBD2 as a possible D gene (6 bases). The CDR3 runs 13 residues. The germline V and J ends were trimmed by 1 base and 10 bases, with 11 bases remaining between them. CDR1 and CDR2 (germline): SGHVS, FNYEAQ. CDR3 amino acids: CASSLVEGREQFF. In nucleotides, the CDR3 is TGTGCCAGCAGCTTAGTGGAGGGCCGGGAGCAGTTCTTC.

J is TRBJ1-2 and V is TRBV27; TRBD1 matches 9 bases. Losses at the gene ends were 5 bases for V and 11 bases for J; bases not matched to a gene: 15. The CDR3 sequence is 15 residues long. Germline CDR1 is MNHEY and CDR2 is SMNVEV (reference sequence). CDR3 DNA: TGTGCCAGCAGTCCTGGGACAGGGTATTCTTTTCGGTACACCTTC. Amino acids: CASSPGTGYSFRYTF.

The V gene is TRBV27, the J gene TRBJ2-3; 14 bases align to TRBD2. This CDR3 is built from 19 residues. Germline CDR1 MNHEY, CDR2 SMNVEV (reference sequence). V was pared by 5 bases and J by 2 bases, with 12 bases of the junction left unmatched. The CDR3 loop is CASSAGTSGSPPITDTQYF. The CDR3 bases are TGTGCCAGCAGTGCCGGGACTAGCGGGAGTCCACCAATCACAGATACGCAGTATTTT.

V is TRBV11-2 and J is TRBJ2-1; 8 nucleotides align to TRBD2. V lost 1 base to trimming and J lost 8 bases; unmatched junction nucleotides: 7. The CDR3 spans 15 residues. Germline V gene sequence: CDR1 SGHAT, CDR2 FQNNGV. This CDR3 reads CASSLGQAGAYEQFF. In DNA form, the CDR3 reads TGTGCCAGCAGCTTAGGCCAAGCGGGAGCCTATGAGCAGTTCTTC.

The chain combines TRBV4-1 with TRBJ2-5; a possible D gene is TRBD2 (6 bases). Germline-derived CDR1 and CDR2 are MGHRA and YSYEKL. The CDR3 totals 13 residues. Trimming stripped 5 bases from V and 3 bases from J, with 10 bases between. The CDR3, as DNA: TGCGCCAGCAGCTTAGGCGGGGAAGAGACCCAGTACTTC. Translating it yields CASSLGGEETQYF.

This clone appeared a single time. This chain connects TRBV5-1 to TRBJ1-2; no reliable D call. Trimming removed 6 bases at V and 5 bases at J, with 14 bases between. Germline V gene sequence: CDR1 SGHRS, CDR2 YFSETQ. The CDR3 length is 13 residues. Here the CDR3 DNA reads TGCGCCAGCACCCCCCGGGGAGGATATGGCTACACCTTC. As protein: CASTPRGGYGYTF.

The chain uses TRBV4-2 and TRBJ1-1; the D is unclear. Trimming took 0 bases from V and 8 from J, leaving 10 bases between them. CDR3 length equals 13 residues. CDR1 and CDR2 from the germline V gene are LGHNA and YNFKEQ. As DNA, the CDR3 is TGTGCCAGCAGCCAAGAGTTGGACTCCGAAGCTTTCTTT. This encodes CASSQELDSEAFF.

V is TRBV5-1 and J is TRBJ2-3; the D gene is possibly TRBD2 (5 bases). There are 13 residues in the CDR3. V was shortened by 2 bases and J by 6 bases, with 10 bases between the two germline ends. Per the germline V gene, CDR1 is SGHRS and CDR2 is YFSETQ. The DNA of the CDR3 is TGCGCCAGCAGCTTAAGGCGAGGGGATACGCAGTATTTT. It specifies CASSLRRGDTQYF.

The CDR3 sequence is CSVVPTGEQFF. The CDR3 region has the DNA TGCAGCGTTGTTCCGACGGGTGAGCAGTTCTTC. The chain has TRBV29-1 and TRBJ2-1; D is unclear. The ends were cut back, 4 bases at V and 9 bases at J, with 10 bases in the middle. This CDR3 contains 11 residues. Germline V gene sequence: CDR1 SQVTM, CDR2 ANQGSEA.

The chain couples TRBV9 to TRBJ1-5, with D perhaps TRBD1 (5 bases). V was trimmed by 4 bases and J by 6 bases, leaving 17 bases between them. In germline, CDR1 is SGDLS, CDR2 YYNGEE. The CDR3 spans 15 residues. The CDR3 coding sequence is TGTGCCAGCAGCCCGAGAGAAGGGGTCGGTCAGCCCCAGCATTTT. This gives the protein CASSPREGVGQPQHF.